This T cell receptor (beta chain) was sequenced during a study of monozygotic twins with inflammatory bowel disease. Input per TCR library consisted of approximately 3.5 ug of total RNA. No DNA is given; TCRdb re-called the 5' RACE reads and lists each CDR3 protein once. The listing contains approximately 200,000 distinct CDR3 sequences. The material sequenced was blood. This TCR was sampled from a human donor with ulcerative colitis or Crohn's disease, or a healthy co-twin of an affected twin (not recorded which).

This CDR3 is CSAAGPVNTEAFF. This chain connects TRBV29-1 to TRBJ1-1. The CDR3 runs to 13 residues. The germline V gene has CDR1 SQVTM and CDR2 ANQGSEA.